Shown below are 7 T cell receptor beta chains from a single sample sequenced in a study of cytomegalovirus exposure and HLA in healthy donors. A multiplex PCR was run with 60 Vbeta primers and 13 Jbeta primers. Sequenced by immunoSEQ multiplex PCR; TCRdb stores in-frame clones only, minus some. The top ten hold 2.5% to 4% of the sample, which has some 130,000 clones, more than 70% seen once. Sequenced input: PBMCs. The origin of the receptors is a middle-aged man in good health and CMV-seronegative.

The J gene is TRBJ2-1, the V gene TRBV5-6, with a tentative D call TRBD2 (6 bases). V was pared by 4 bases and J by 0 bases, with 11 bases between. Looked up from germline, CDR1 is SGHDT and CDR2 is YYEEEE. The CDR3 is made up of 15 amino acids. CDR3 bases: TGTGCCAGCAGCCCTAGCGTGAGCTCCTACAATGAGCAGTTCTTC. It yields the protein CASSPSVSSYNEQFF.

The chain combines TRBV7-2 with TRBJ2-3; 11 bases align to TRBD2. This CDR3 comprises 16 residues. V lost 5 bases to trimming and J lost 6 bases; unmatched junction nucleotides: 10. Germline CDR1 SGHTA, CDR2 FQGNSA. The CDR3 coding sequence is TGTGCCAGCAGCGCCCAACTAGCGGGAGTTACGGATACGCAGTATTTT. Translated: CASSAQLAGVTDTQYF.

The gene calls are TRBV27 and TRBJ2-7, with a tentative D call TRBD2 (7 bases). Per germline, CDR1 MNHEY and CDR2 SMNVEV (reference sequence). There are 17 residues in the CDR3. With 4 bases removed from V and 0 bases from J, the gap between germline ends came to 19 bases. CDR3 sequence reads: CASSYRGGGGLSYEQYF. For the CDR3, the DNA is TGTGCCAGCAGTTATCGGGGAGGGGGGGGCCTCTCCTACGAGCAGTACTTC.

The rearrangement links TRBV28 to TRBJ2-3; 10 nucleotides agree with TRBD2. Trimming took 2 bases from V and 7 from J; bases not matched to a gene: 6. The CDR3 loop spans 15 amino acids. Germline loops: CDR1 MDHEN, CDR2 SYDVKM. CDR3 protein: CASSLSPSGGNTQYF. CDR3 nucleotides: TGTGCCAGCAGTTTAAGCCCTAGCGGGGGAAATACGCAGTATTTT.

V is TRBV9 and J is TRBJ2-7, with unresolved D. The V gene lost 0 bases and the J gene lost 3 bases, with 7 bases spanning the gap. The CDR3 sequence is 13 residues long. Germline CDR1 is SGDLS and CDR2 is YYNGEE. The DNA for the CDR3 is TGTGCCAGCAGCGTAGAAAACAGCTACGAGCAGTACTTC. This encodes CASSVENSYEQYF.

The V gene is TRBV6-5, the J gene TRBJ1-1; TRBD1 agrees at 8 bases. CDR1 is MNHEY, CDR2 SVGAGI, per germline. With 6 bases clipped from V and 3 bases from J, the junction kept 6 bases outside the gene matches. The CDR3 sequence is 14 residues long. The CDR3 sequence: CASRTTTGDTEAFF. The CDR3 DNA reads TGTGCCAGCAGGACAACGACAGGGGACACTGAAGCTTTCTTT.

The rearrangement links TRBV5-1 to TRBJ1-2; 8 nucleotides line up with TRBD1. In germline, CDR1 is SGHRS, CDR2 YFSETQ. Trimming took 0 bases from V and 2 from J; bases not matched to a gene: 9. CDR3 length: 17 residues. CDR3 in amino acids: CASSLALGQGRNYGYTF. CDR3 coding DNA: TGCGCCAGCAGCTTGGCCCTCGGACAGGGTAGGAACTATGGCTACACCTTC.